This TCR beta chain emerged from a study of technical replicates of blood from a few donors (dated by TCRdb to the late 2010s). The library relied on the immunoSEQ multiplex PCR assay. This is the immuneACCESS table as TCRdb keeps it, with only in-frame sequences that have V and J called. A part of the clones is gone; compared with another copy, unresolved V genes explain less than half, and the rest is unexplained. A total of tens of thousands of clones appear in this sample, 90% to 97% of them only once. About 0.38% of the sample rests with the top ten. Including the terminal cysteine and phenylalanine, the CDR3 comprises 13 residues. Only CDR3 DNA is held: 39 bases, read in frame from base 1. In the germline V gene, CDR1 corresponds to MNHNS and CDR2 to SASEGT. At the junction V is shortened by 1 base and J by 5 bases, with 6 bases in between. This clone was found once. It lacks a known antigen. Qualities for individual bases were not recorded, and no much larger clone is one base off.

The sequence came from a human donor in good health. Source material: T cells isolated from PBMCs. Recombination linked TRBV6-1 to TRBJ1-5; TRBD1 might be the D gene, on 5 matching bases. The sequence in DNA is TGTGCCAGCAGTGAAGGGGGCCATCAGCCCCAGCATTTT. Its translation is CASSEGGHQPQHF.